The clone carrying this T cell receptor beta chain came up a few times. Primed by a sample-barcoded 5' primer and a J-beta primer mix, a second PCR proceeded for about 7 to 11 cycles. TCRdb reprocessed the 5' RACE reads via MiXCR and lists one record per CDR3 protein. The table shows around 820,000 distinct CDR3 sequences, with 20% to 25% occurring only once. About 10 milliliters of peripheral blood were drawn from each donor into EDTA-treated tubes. Every sample had a minimum of 6 million PBMCs isolated. Germline V gene sequence: CDR1 DFQATT, CDR2 SNEGSKA (reference sequence). The length of the CDR3 is 15 residues. The data derive from a study of blood T cells in healthy people across ages. These same data were also listed under a study on T cells of mothers and their children. That publication notes: The people who donated were a few healthy Caucasian mothers and their six children. Random nucleotides (2-4) and sample barcodes were added by the M1S primer used in the second PCR.

This TCR was sampled from a boy younger than 18 in good health. This chain connects TRBV20-1 to TRBJ2-1, with 7 bases fitting TRBD2. Sequenced input: blood. The chain's CDR3 is CSHLRGRENSDEQFF. The CDR3 DNA reads as TGCAGCCACCTAAGAGGGCGGGAGAATTCCGATGAGCAGTTCTTC.